The following is a TCR beta chain sequence with its context. There is no known antigen for this receptor. No base qualities exist here, and no much larger clone lies one base off it. This sample is drawn from a study of CD8+ T cells in alopecia areata (dated by TCRdb to between 2017 and 2018). Regarding the study in general: The treated patients, all with moderate-to-severe alopecia areata, were enrolled in an open-label pilot trial of oral tofacitinib given at 5 to 10 mg twice daily. Scalp clonality was compared among normal scalp (n=4), patchy alopecia areata scalp (n=8), and alopecia totalis/universalis scalp (n=8). RNA was obtained with the PAXgene miRNA kit for fixed scalp, the miRNeasy kit for PBMCs, and the RNeasy kit for mouse skin. Tofacitinib was administered for 6 to 18 months, and 6 months of follow-up off drug were then conducted to assess delayed response and recurrence. Disease severity in treated patients was measured with the SALT score, which quantifies the percentage of affected scalp surface area. On the human side, TCRbeta sequencing was run on scalp tissue and on sorted CD4+ and CD8+ peripheral blood T cells from healthy controls and from alopecia areata patients with either patchy or totalis/universalis disease. immunoSEQ multiplex PCR using 35 Vbeta forward primers and 13 Jbeta reverse primers was used to amplify TCRbeta CDR3 regions. Biopsies were taken from tofacitinib-treated patients at baseline and at 4 and 24 weeks of treatment, and a later scalp biopsy was taken in several of the tofacitinib-treated patients. The study used high-throughput TCRbeta sequencing to examine T cell clonal expansion in alopecia areata, in both the C3H/HeJ mouse model and human patients. Beyond this particular receptor, the publication reports: Resident alphabeta T cells in normal human skin are also sequenced, complicating scalp TCR repertoire analysis, unlike mouse skin dominated by gammadelta T cells. Because the treated cohort was small and had only one nonresponder, larger studies are needed to examine links between baseline CD8+ expansion and response. Tofacitinib significantly lowered scalp clonality and the number of expanded CD8+ clones among the top 100 scalp clones. Many expanded lesional clones were found to persist in scalp and blood during tofacitinib treatment, and relapse after treatment cessation may be partly explained by this persistence. Compared with normal scalp, lesional scalp, particularly in alopecia totalis/universalis, had higher clonality and more expanded CD8+ clones, which suggests antigenic drive. TCR sequences shared between patients were less clear than in mice, possibly partly because of HLA diversity in the patient population.

In the germline V gene (reference sequence), CDR1 corresponds to SEHNR and CDR2 to FQNEAQ. At the junction V is shortened by 6 bases and J by 5 bases; bases outside the gene matches: 6. Including the terminal cysteine and phenylalanine, the CDR3 comprises 14 residues. Of all the DNA, just the CDR3 is kept, 42 bases in frame from base 1. The sample's time point label, in plain terms: about 25 weeks on oral tofacitinib. The treatment or condition label of this sample denotes: oral pan-JAK inhibitor, 5-10 mg twice daily. Lesional scalp punch biopsies and peripheral blood were obtained from alopecia areata patients. PBMCs were isolated by density centrifugation and stained for CD3, CD4 and CD8, and CD4+ and CD8+ T cells were sorted on a FACSAria. Receptors were amplified or captured by the immunoSEQ multiplex PCR assay. For TCR sequencing, RNA was extracted from every sample and reverse transcribed into cDNA to serve as template. SuperScript III was used to make first-strand cDNA, primed with a 2:1 mix of oligo-dT and random hexamers. A synthetic immune receptor repertoire was used to gauge amplification bias, and whatever bias remained was removed computationally. On the authors' methods: Raw reads were preprocessed for error removal, and CDR3 was defined according to IMGT conventions as running from the conserved cysteine to phenylalanine. Clonality was computed by normalizing Shannon entropy by log2 of the number of productive unique TCRs and subtracting the result from 1. Whether scalp clones were CD4 or CD8 was inferred by matching scalp TCRbeta sequences against CD4 and CD8 repertoires sorted from blood. TCRdb took over this immuneACCESS table, retaining in-frame rearrangements with V and J assigned. Such tables are incomplete; in checked studies, under half of the missing clones stem from an unresolved V gene, and the remainder is unexplained. V and J calls plus clone size are reproduced from that table; the DNA served to infer D and trimming. The table for this sample lists approximately 180,000 clones; 50% to 65% of them were counted only once. The top ten hold 11% of the sample.

The chain is encoded by TRBV7-9 joined to TRBJ2-1, with 8 central nucleotides matching TRBD1. The source is a human donor with alopecia areata. The input for sequencing was CD8+ T cells sorted from blood, taken at week 24, from a patient treated with tofacitinib. The nucleotides read TGTGCCAGCAGGCCACCGGGACAGGACAATGAGCAGTTCTTC. This yields the protein CASRPPGQDNEQFF.